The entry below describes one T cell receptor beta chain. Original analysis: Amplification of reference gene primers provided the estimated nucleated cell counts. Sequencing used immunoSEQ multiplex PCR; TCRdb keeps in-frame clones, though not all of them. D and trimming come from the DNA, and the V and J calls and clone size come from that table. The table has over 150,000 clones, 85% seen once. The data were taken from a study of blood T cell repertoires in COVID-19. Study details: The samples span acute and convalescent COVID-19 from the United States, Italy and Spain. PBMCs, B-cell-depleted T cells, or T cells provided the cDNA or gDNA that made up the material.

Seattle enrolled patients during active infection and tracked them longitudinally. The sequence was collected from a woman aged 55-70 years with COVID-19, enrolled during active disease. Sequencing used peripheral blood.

CDR3 coding DNA: TGCGCCAGCAGCCTTCAACTAGCGGGGCCTACTGGTGAGCAGTTCTTC. As protein: CASSLQLAGPTGEQFF. The chain is built from TRBV5-1 and TRBJ2-1; 10 nucleotides agree with TRBD2. The CDR3 sequence is 16 residues long. From germline, CDR1 is SGHRS and CDR2 YFSETQ. Losses at the gene ends were 4 bases for V and 9 bases for J; bases not matched to a gene: 13. The full variable domain, its missing parts supplied by reference TRBV5-1 and TRBJ2-1, is KAGVTQTPRYLIKTRGQQVTLSCSPISGHRSVSWYQQTPGQGLQFLFEYFSETQRNKGNFPGRFSGRQFSNSRSEMNVSTLELGDSALYLCASSLQLAGPTGEQFFGPGTRLTVL.